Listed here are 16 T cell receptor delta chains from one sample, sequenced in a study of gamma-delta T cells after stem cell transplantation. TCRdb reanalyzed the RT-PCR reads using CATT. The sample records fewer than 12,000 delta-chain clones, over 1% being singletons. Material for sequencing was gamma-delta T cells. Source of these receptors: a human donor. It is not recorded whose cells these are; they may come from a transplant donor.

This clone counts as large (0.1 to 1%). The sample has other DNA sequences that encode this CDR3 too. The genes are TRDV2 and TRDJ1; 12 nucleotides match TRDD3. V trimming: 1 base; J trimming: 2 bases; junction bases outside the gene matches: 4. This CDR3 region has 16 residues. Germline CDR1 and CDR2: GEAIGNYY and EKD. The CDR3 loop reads CACDTLGDTRTDKLIF. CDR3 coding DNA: TGTGCCTGTGACACACTGGGGGATACTCGGACCGATAAACTCATCTTT.

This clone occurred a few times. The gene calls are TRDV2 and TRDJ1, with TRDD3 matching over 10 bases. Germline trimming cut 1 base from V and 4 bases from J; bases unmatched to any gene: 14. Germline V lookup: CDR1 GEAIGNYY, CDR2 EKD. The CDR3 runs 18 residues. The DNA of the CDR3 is TGTGCCTGTGACACGCTACAACTGGGGGATTCTGGGGGCGATAAACTCATCTTT. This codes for CACDTLQLGDSGGDKLIF.

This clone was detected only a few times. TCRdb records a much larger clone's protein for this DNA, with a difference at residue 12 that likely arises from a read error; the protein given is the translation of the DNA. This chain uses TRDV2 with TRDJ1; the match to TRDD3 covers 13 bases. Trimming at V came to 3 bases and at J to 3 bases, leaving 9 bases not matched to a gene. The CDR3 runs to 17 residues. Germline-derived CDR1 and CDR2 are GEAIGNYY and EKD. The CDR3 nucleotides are TGTGCCTGTGACCCACTTACTGGGGGATACGACGCCGATAAACTCATCTTT. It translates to CACDPLTGGYDADKLIF.

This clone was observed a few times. CDR3 nucleotide sequence: TGTGCCTGTGACGGCCTCGGAGGGCGACTGGGGGATACTTTCGGCGATAAACTCATCTTT. Translating it yields CACDGLGGRLGDTFGDKLIF. This chain uses TRDV2 with TRDJ1; 12 bases are shared with TRDD3. V lost 3 bases, J lost 4 bases, and 20 bases stayed unmatched. CDR3 size: 20 residues. Looked up from germline, CDR1 is GEAIGNYY and CDR2 is EKD.

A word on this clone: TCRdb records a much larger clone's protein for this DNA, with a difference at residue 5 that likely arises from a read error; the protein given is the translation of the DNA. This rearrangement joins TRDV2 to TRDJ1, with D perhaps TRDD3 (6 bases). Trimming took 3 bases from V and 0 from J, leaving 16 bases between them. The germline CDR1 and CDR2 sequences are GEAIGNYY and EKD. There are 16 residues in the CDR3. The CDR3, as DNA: TGTGCCTGTGACGCCGTGGGGGCTCCTTACACCGATAAACTCATCTTT. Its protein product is CACDAVGAPYTDKLIF.

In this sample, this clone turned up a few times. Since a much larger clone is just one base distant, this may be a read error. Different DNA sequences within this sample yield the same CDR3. The CDR3 DNA sequence: TGTGCCTGTGACACCGTCTACCGCTCCACCGATAAACTCATCTTT. It yields the protein CACDTVYRSTDKLIF. This chain joins TRDV2 and TRDJ1; unclear D gene. There are 15 residues in the CDR3. Trimming cost V 0 bases and J 1 base, with 11 bases left between them. Germline CDR1 is GEAIGNYY and CDR2 is EKD.

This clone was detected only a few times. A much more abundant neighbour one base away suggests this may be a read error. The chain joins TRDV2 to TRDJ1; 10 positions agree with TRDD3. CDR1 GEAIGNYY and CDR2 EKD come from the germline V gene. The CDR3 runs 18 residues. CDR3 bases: TGTGCCTGTGACCCTGTACTGGGGGATCTAAGCGTCACCGATAAACCCATCTTT. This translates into CACDPVLGDLSVTDKPIF.

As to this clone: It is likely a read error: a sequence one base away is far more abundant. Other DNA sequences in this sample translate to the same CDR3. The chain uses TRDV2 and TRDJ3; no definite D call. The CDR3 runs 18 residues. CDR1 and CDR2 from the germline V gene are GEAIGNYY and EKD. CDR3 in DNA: TGTGCCTGCGACACCGTACTCGGCCGCTCCTGGGACACCCGACAGATGTTTTTC. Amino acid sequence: CACDTVLGRSWDTRQMFF.

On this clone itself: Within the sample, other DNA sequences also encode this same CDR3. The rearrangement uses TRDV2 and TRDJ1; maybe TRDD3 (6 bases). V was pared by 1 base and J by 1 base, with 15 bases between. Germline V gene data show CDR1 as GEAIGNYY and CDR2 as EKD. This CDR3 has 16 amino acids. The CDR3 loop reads CACDTVGGRGTDKLIF. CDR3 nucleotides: TGTGCCTGTGACACTGTTGGGGGCCGAGGCACCGATAAACTCATCTTT.

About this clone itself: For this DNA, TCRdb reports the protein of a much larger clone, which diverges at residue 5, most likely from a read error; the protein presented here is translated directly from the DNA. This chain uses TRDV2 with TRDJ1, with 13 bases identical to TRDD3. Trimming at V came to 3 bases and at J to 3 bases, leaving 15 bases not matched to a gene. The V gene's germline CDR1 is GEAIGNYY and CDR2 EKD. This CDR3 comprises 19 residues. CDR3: CACDPLGDTRPGVADKLIF. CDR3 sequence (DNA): TGTGCCTGTGACCCACTGGGGGATACGAGGCCAGGTGTGGCCGATAAACTCATCTTT.

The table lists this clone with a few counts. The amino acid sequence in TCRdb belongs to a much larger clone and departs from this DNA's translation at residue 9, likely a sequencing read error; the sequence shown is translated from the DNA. Here the CDR3 reads CACDTVTGAGQYTDKLIF. The CDR3 DNA sequence: TGTGCCTGTGACACCGTGACTGGAGCCGGTCAGTACACCGATAAACTCATCTTT. The chain recombines TRDV2 with TRDJ1, with D perhaps matching TRDD3 (5 bases). This CDR3 has 18 residues. V gave up 0 bases and J gave up 0 bases, with 19 bases separating them. CDR1 and CDR2 (germline): GEAIGNYY, EKD.

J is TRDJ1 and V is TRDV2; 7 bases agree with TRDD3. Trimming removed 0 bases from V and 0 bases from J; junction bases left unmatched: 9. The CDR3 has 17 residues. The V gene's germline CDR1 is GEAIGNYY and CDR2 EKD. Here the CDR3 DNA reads TGTGCCTGTGACACCGTACTGGGGAACTCTTACACCGATAAACTCATCTTT. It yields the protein CACDTVLGNSYTDKLIF.

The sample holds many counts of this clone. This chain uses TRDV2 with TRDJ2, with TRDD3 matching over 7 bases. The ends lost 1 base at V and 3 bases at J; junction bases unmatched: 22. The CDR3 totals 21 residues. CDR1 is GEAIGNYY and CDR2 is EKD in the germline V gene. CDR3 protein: CACDTIPTRTGETPLTAQLFF. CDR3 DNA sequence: TGTGCCTGTGACACTATACCCACACGTACTGGGGAAACTCCTCTGACAGCACAACTCTTCTTT.

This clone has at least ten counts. The CDR3 here is CACDRVTGGYALNTDKLIF. The CDR3 nucleotides read TGTGCCTGTGACAGGGTTACTGGGGGATACGCGTTGAACACCGATAAACTCATCTTT. The rearrangement uses TRDV2 and TRDJ1; 13 bases map to TRDD3. V was clipped by 2 bases and J by 0 bases; unmatched bases: 11. There are 19 residues in the CDR3. CDR1 GEAIGNYY and CDR2 EKD come from the germline V gene.

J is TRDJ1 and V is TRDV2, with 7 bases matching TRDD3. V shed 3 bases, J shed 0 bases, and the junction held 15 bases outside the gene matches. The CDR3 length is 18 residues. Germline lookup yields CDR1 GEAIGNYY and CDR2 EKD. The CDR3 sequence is CACDPLLGFLGDTDKLIF. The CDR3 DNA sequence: TGTGCCTGTGACCCTTTACTGGGGTTTCTTGGGGACACCGATAAACTCATCTTT.

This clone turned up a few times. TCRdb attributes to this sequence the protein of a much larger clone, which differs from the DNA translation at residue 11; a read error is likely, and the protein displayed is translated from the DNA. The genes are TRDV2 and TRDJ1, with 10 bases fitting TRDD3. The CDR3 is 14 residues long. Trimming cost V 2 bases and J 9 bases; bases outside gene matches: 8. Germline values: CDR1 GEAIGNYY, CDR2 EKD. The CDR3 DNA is TGTGCCTGTGACATTATGGGGGATACCCCTGAACTCATCTTT. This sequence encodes CACDIMGDTPELIF.